These 24 T cell receptor beta chains were all obtained from the same sample, sequenced in a study of blood T cell repertoires in COVID-19. Assay used: immunoSEQ multiplex PCR; TCRdb lists only in-frame clones, some missing. The top ten hold less than 3.5% of the sample, which has some 200,000 clones, 86% seen once. Sequences were obtained from peripheral blood. These receptor sequences come from a man in his 70s with acute or convalescent COVID-19.

The chain recombines TRBV30 with TRBJ2-2, with TRBD1 matching 7 bases. V lost 4 bases to trimming and J lost 10 bases; unmatched junction nucleotides: 9. This CDR3 region has 13 residues. The germline V gene encodes CDR1 GTSNPN and CDR2 SVGIG (reference sequence). The CDR3 DNA follows: TGTGCCTGGAAACAGGGGCTCGTATCGGAGCTGTTTTTT. This encodes CAWKQGLVSELFF.

This chain uses TRBV18 with TRBJ1-1; TRBD1 matches at 7 bases. V dropped 5 bases and J dropped 4; count of bases not matched to a gene: 4. The CDR3 runs 13 residues. Germline V lookup: CDR1 KGHSH, CDR2 LQKENI. This CDR3 reads CASSSDRSTEAFF. The CDR3 nucleotides are TGTGCCAGCTCATCGGACAGGAGCACTGAAGCTTTCTTT. Complete variable domain (other parts from reference TRBV18 and TRBJ1-1): NAGVMQNPRHLVRRRGQEARLRCSPMKGHSHVYWYRQLPEEGLKFMVYLQKENIIDESGMPKERFSAEFPKEGPSILRIQQVVRGDSAAYFCASSSDRSTEAFFGQGTRLTVV.

The rearrangement uses TRBV30 and TRBJ2-5; the D gene is possibly TRBD1 (5 bases). The CDR3 runs 13 residues. V was pared by 5 bases and J by 5 bases, with 15 bases between. Germline V CDR1 and CDR2: GTSNPN, SVGIG (reference sequence). The CDR3 region is CAWCPGLTETQYF. In DNA, the CDR3 is TGTGCCTGGTGCCCAGGGCTTACGGAGACCCAGTACTTC.

The rearrangement links TRBV6-5 to TRBJ2-2; 9 nucleotides line up with TRBD1. V was pared by 2 bases and J by 2 bases, with 3 bases of the junction left unmatched. There are 16 residues in the CDR3. Germline loops: CDR1 MNHEY, CDR2 SVGAGI. In nucleotides, the CDR3 is TGTGCCAGCAGTTACCAGACAGGGGGTAACACCGGGGAGCTGTTTTTT. Translated, it gives CASSYQTGGNTGELFF.

This rearrangement joins TRBV11-2 to TRBJ2-3; a possible D gene is TRBD2 (5 bases). Trimming cost V 2 bases and J 0 bases, with 9 bases left between them. The CDR3 consists of 15 residues. Germline V gene lookup returns CDR1 SGHAT and CDR2 FQNNGV. Here the CDR3 reads CASSLLQRSTDTQYF. The CDR3 DNA follows: TGTGCCAGCAGCTTACTCCAGCGGAGCACAGATACGCAGTATTTT.

This rearrangement joins TRBV7-3 to TRBJ2-5, with D possibly matching TRBD2 (6 bases). Germline CDR1 and CDR2: SGHTA and FQGTGA. The CDR3 runs 15 residues. Trimming stripped 4 bases from V and 5 bases from J, with 17 bases between. CDR3 amino acids: CASSWAGGEQETQYF. The CDR3 DNA follows: TGTGCCAGCAGCTGGGCGGGCGGGGAGCAGGAGACCCAGTACTTC.

This chain connects TRBV28 to TRBJ1-2; no clear D. Looked up from germline, CDR1 is MDHEN and CDR2 is SYDVKM. The CDR3 is 13 amino acids. V gave up 3 bases and J gave up 4 bases, with 9 bases separating them. In DNA, the CDR3 is TGTGCCAGCAGTTTGGAGGACGCCTATGGCTACACCTTC. It translates to CASSLEDAYGYTF.

The genes are TRBV5-1 and TRBJ1-3, with 8 nucleotides matching TRBD1. Trimming at V came to 0 bases and at J to 0 bases, leaving 2 bases not matched to a gene. The CDR3 is 16 residues long. The germline V gene encodes CDR1 SGHRS and CDR2 YFSETQ. CDR3 region: CASSLGTGTSGNTIYF. In DNA, the CDR3 is TGCGCCAGCAGCTTGGGGACAGGGACCTCTGGAAACACCATATATTTT.

The gene calls are TRBV5-1 and TRBJ1-1; D gene ambiguous. Looked up from germline, CDR1 is SGHRS and CDR2 is YFSETQ. Trimming cost V 4 bases and J 1 base, with 8 bases left between them. This CDR3 comprises 13 residues. The CDR3 spells CASSDEGNTEAFF. CDR3 nucleotide sequence: TGCGCCAGCAGCGACGAGGGGAACACTGAAGCTTTCTTT.

V gene TRBV4-1 combines with J gene TRBJ1-2; 8 bases line up with TRBD1. J lost 3 bases, V lost 1 base, and 4 bases had no gene match. Germline CDR1 MGHRA, CDR2 YSYEKL. The CDR3 extends over 15 amino acids. The CDR3 sequence is CASSQGSGGYYGYTF. The CDR3 bases are TGCGCCAGCAGCCAAGGATCAGGGGGCTACTATGGCTACACCTTC.

V and J are TRBV3-1 (or the pseudogene TRBV3-2) and TRBJ2-1; 8 bases are a match to TRBD1. CDR3 length: 16 amino acids. Trimming took 4 bases from V and 4 from J; bases not matched to a gene: 9. The germline V gene encodes CDR1 LGHDT and CDR2 YNNKEL (reference sequence). In nucleotides, the CDR3 is TGTGCCAGCAGCCCAGGATGGGACAGGCCTTACAATGAGCAGTTCTTC. Encoded protein: CASSPGWDRPYNEQFF.

This clone was counted a single time. The gene calls are TRBV19 and TRBJ1-6; D uncertain. This CDR3 comprises 14 residues. Germline CDR1 and CDR2: LNHDA and SQIVND (reference sequence). The CDR3 bases are TGTGCTGTCTCAGGTAGCTCCTATAATTCACCCCTCCACTTT. Translating gives CAVSGSSYNSPLHF.

The count of this clone is one. V gene TRBV9 combines with J gene TRBJ2-7; D call uncertain. V was trimmed by 3 bases and J by 5 bases, leaving 15 bases between them. The CDR3 contains 14 residues. CDR1 is SGDLS, CDR2 YYNGEE, per germline. For the CDR3, the DNA is TGTGCCAGCAGCGAGACCCCTAAAGGAGACGAGCAGTACTTC. The encoded protein is CASSETPKGDEQYF.

This clone showed up just once. The chain combines TRBV5-5 with TRBJ2-1; possible D gene TRBD1, 5 bases. V was pared by 3 bases and J by 9 bases, with 13 bases between. CDR1 and CDR2 (germline): SGHKS, YYEKEE (reference sequence). The CDR3 loop spans 13 amino acids. The CDR3 spells CASSSIGQGEQFF. The CDR3 DNA is TGTGCCAGCAGCTCGATAGGGCAGGGTGAGCAGTTCTTC.

The chain joins TRBV28 to TRBJ1-4; D not certain. The CDR3 is 12 amino acids. V was trimmed by 1 base and J by 7 bases, leaving 4 bases between them. Germline assignment: CDR1 MDHEN and CDR2 SYDVKM. The DNA of the CDR3 is TGTGCCAGCAGTTTATATAGTGAAAAACTGTTTTTT. It codes for CASSLYSEKLFF.

This chain joins TRBV4-3 and TRBJ1-1; D gene unclear. CDR3 length: 13 amino acids. V was cut by 0 bases and J by 11 bases, with 13 bases left in between. The germline gives CDR1 LGHNA, CDR2 YSLEER. CDR3 residues: CASSQDSLREAFF. DNA of the CDR3: TGCGCCAGCAGCCAAGATTCCCTCCGCGAGGCTTTCTTT.

The chain recombines TRBV5-4 with TRBJ1-6; D call uncertain. The CDR3 totals 15 residues. Trimming left V 0 bases short and J 2 bases short, with 6 bases between. The germline V gene has CDR1 SGHNT and CDR2 YYREEE (reference sequence). CDR3 in amino acids: CASSLDQAYNSPLHF. CDR3 DNA sequence: TGTGCCAGCAGCTTGGACCAGGCCTATAATTCACCCCTCCACTTT.

The CDR3 here is CASSPTGVFYEQYF. CDR3 nucleotides: TGTGCCAGCAGTCCGACAGGGGTGTTCTACGAGCAGTACTTC. J is TRBJ2-7 and V is TRBV28; 8 bases are shared with TRBD1. CDR1 and CDR2 (germline): MDHEN, SYDVKM. Trimming cost V 5 bases and J 3 bases; bases outside gene matches: 6. The CDR3 sequence is 14 residues long.

V is TRBV5-1 and J is TRBJ1-5, with 8 bases aligning to TRBD1. Germline trimming cut 4 bases from V and 6 bases from J; bases unmatched to any gene: 9. In germline, CDR1 is SGHRS, CDR2 YFSETQ. This CDR3 region has 15 residues. This CDR3 is CASSESPGGSQPQHF. Written as DNA, the CDR3 is TGCGCCAGCAGCGAGTCCCCAGGGGGCAGTCAGCCCCAGCATTTT. Together with reference TRBV5-1 and TRBJ1-5, the CDR3 gives the full variable domain: KAGVTQTPRYLIKTRGQQVTLSCSPISGHRSVSWYQQTPGQGLQFLFEYFSETQRNKGNFPGRFSGRQFSNSRSEMNVSTLELGDSALYLCASSESPGGSQPQHFGDGTRLSIL.

J is TRBJ2-1 and V is TRBV5-1; TRBD1 agrees at 8 bases. The CDR3 runs 19 residues. Germline V CDR1 and CDR2: SGHRS, YFSETQ. The junction had 18 bases not matched to a gene; V was cut back by 1 base and J by 6 bases. In DNA, the CDR3 is TGCGCCAGCAGCTTGTTCAGGGGGCGAATAGCGGAGGGAGGCAATGAGCAGTTCTTC. Amino acids: CASSLFRGRIAEGGNEQFF.

The gene calls are TRBV28 and TRBJ2-5, with TRBD1 matching 7 bases. The CDR3 covers 14 residues. Germline V lookup: CDR1 MDHEN, CDR2 SYDVKM. The ends lost 2 bases at V and 2 bases at J; junction bases unmatched: 2. CDR3 protein: CASSLGTVQETQYF. The CDR3 region has the DNA TGTGCCAGCAGTTTAGGGACAGTACAAGAGACCCAGTACTTC.

The rearrangement uses TRBV14 and TRBJ2-2, with 7 nucleotides matching TRBD1. Trimming cost V 2 bases and J 7 bases; bases outside gene matches: 4. Germline CDR1 and CDR2: SGHDN and FVKESK. This CDR3 comprises 14 residues. Here the CDR3 DNA reads TGTGCCAGCAGCCAAAAACAGGGGCACGGGGAGCTGTTTTTT. Encoded protein: CASSQKQGHGELFF.

The rearrangement joins TRBV5-1 to TRBJ1-6; D possibly corresponds to TRBD1 (6 bases). CDR3 length: 15 residues. Trimming stripped 1 base from V and 8 bases from J, with 13 bases between. CDR1 is SGHRS and CDR2 is YFSETQ in the germline V gene. Written as DNA, the CDR3 is TGCGCCAGCAGCTTGTCGGCAGGGGCAGATTCACCCCTCCACTTT. Amino acid sequence: CASSLSAGADSPLHF. Based on the CDR3 plus reference TRBV5-1 and TRBJ1-6, the full variable domain is KAGVTQTPRYLIKTRGQQVTLSCSPISGHRSVSWYQQTPGQGLQFLFEYFSETQRNKGNFPGRFSGRQFSNSRSEMNVSTLELGDSALYLCASSLSAGADSPLHFGNGTRLTVT.

The J gene is TRBJ1-3, the V gene TRBV5-1; maybe TRBD1 (5 bases). The CDR3 totals 16 residues. V lost 0 bases, J lost 3 bases, and 13 bases lay in between. Germline CDR1 and CDR2: SGHRS and YFSETQ. The CDR3 reads CASSLVPDQGGNTIYF. The CDR3 region has the DNA TGCGCCAGCAGCTTGGTTCCGGACCAGGGTGGAAACACCATATATTTT.